A selection of T cell receptor beta chains follows, all from one sample in a study of cytomegalovirus exposure and HLA in healthy donors. Measured with immunoSEQ multiplex PCR; TCRdb has only the in-frame clones, and not every one. The sample holds about 90,000 clones; 75% to 80% are singletons and the top ten take approximately 4.6%. The specimen was PBMCs. The receptors stem from a middle-aged woman in good health and CMV-seropositive. CDR3s include the opening cysteine and the closing phenylalanine or tryptophan. Each record gives: D gene, J gene, clone size, V gene, CDR3 DNA, CDR3 protein. A D gene is named only where the DNA matches it firmly. The listing skips clone size in some rows; elsewhere it reads once, few, many or a size class.

d_gene: NA; j_gene: TRBJ1-1; abundance: NA; v_gene: TRBV27; CDR3nt: TGTGCCAGCAGGACCGGGACACGGACGAACACTGAAGCTTTCTTT; CDR3aa: CASRTGTRTNTEAFF
d_gene: NA; j_gene: TRBJ2-2; abundance: NA; v_gene: TRBV14; CDR3nt: TGTGCCAGCAGCCAGCGGGCGGGCGCGGGCACCGGGGAGCTGTTTTTT; CDR3aa: CASSQRAGAGTGELFF
d_gene: NA; j_gene: TRBJ2-1; abundance: NA; v_gene: TRBV28; CDR3nt: TGTGCCAGCTTCAGCGGATTAAGCTCCTACAATGAGCAGTTCTTC; CDR3aa: CASFSGLSSYNEQFF
d_gene: TRBD1; j_gene: TRBJ1-6; abundance: NA; v_gene: TRBV9; CDR3nt: TGTGCCAGCAGACAGGGGTCTACTAATTCACCCCTCCACTTT; CDR3aa: CASRQGSTNSPLHF
d_gene: TRBD2; j_gene: TRBJ2-7; abundance: NA; v_gene: TRBV2; CDR3nt: TGTGCCAGCAGTAAGGGACTAGTTTCCTACGAGCAGTACTTC; CDR3aa: CASSKGLVSYEQYF
d_gene: TRBD1; j_gene: TRBJ2-2; abundance: NA; v_gene: TRBV7-9; CDR3nt: TGTGCCAGCAGCTTGGGGACAGGGGACACCGGGGAGCTGTTTTTT; CDR3aa: CASSLGTGDTGELFF
d_gene: NA; j_gene: TRBJ2-7; abundance: NA; v_gene: TRBV19; CDR3nt: TGTGCCAGTAGTATGGGGGGTAACGAGCAGTACTTC; CDR3aa: CASSMGGNEQYF
d_gene: NA; j_gene: TRBJ2-1; abundance: few; v_gene: TRBV18; CDR3nt: TGTGCCAGCTCACCGGAGTTACTAGTTAATGAGCAGTTCTTC; CDR3aa: CASSPELLVNEQFF
d_gene: TRBD1; j_gene: TRBJ1-6; abundance: NA; v_gene: TRBV5-4; CDR3nt: TGTGCCAGCAGTCCGGGACAGAGCTCCTATAATTCACCCCTCCACTTT; CDR3aa: CASSPGQSSYNSPLHF
d_gene: NA; j_gene: TRBJ2-1; abundance: NA; v_gene: TRBV6-4; CDR3nt: TGTGCCAGCAGTGACTCGAGCATAGCGACCTACAATGAGCAGTTCTTC; CDR3aa: CASSDSSIATYNEQFF
d_gene: NA; j_gene: TRBJ2-1; abundance: NA; v_gene: TRBV7-3; CDR3nt: TGTGCCAGCAGCTCCCGGGACTCAAAGATCAATGAGCAGTTCTTC; CDR3aa: CASSSRDSKINEQFF
d_gene: NA; j_gene: TRBJ2-7; abundance: NA; v_gene: TRBV7-2; CDR3nt: TGTGCCAGCAGCCCCGGCGGGGCCACCTACGAGCAGTACTTC; CDR3aa: CASSPGGATYEQYF
d_gene: NA; j_gene: TRBJ2-5; abundance: NA; v_gene: TRBV6-5; CDR3nt: TGTGCCAGCAGACCTTACAGGGATGGAGAGACCCAGTACTTC; CDR3aa: CASRPYRDGETQYF
d_gene: TRBD1; j_gene: TRBJ1-4; abundance: few; v_gene: TRBV7-9; CDR3nt: TGTGCCAGCAGCTCGGGACAGGGGGCGACTGAAAAACTGTTTTTT; CDR3aa: CASSSGQGATEKLFF
d_gene: NA; j_gene: TRBJ2-7; abundance: once; v_gene: TRBV5-4; CDR3nt: TGTGCCAGCAGCTTGCAACAGGGCTTCGAGCAGTACTTC; CDR3aa: CASSLQQGFEQYF
d_gene: TRBD1; j_gene: TRBJ1-1; abundance: NA; v_gene: TRBV4-3; CDR3nt: TGCGCCAGCAGCCAAGATCGGGGCCAGGGGGCAGACACTGAAGCTTTCTTT; CDR3aa: CASSQDRGQGADTEAFF
d_gene: TRBD2; j_gene: TRBJ2-7; abundance: NA; v_gene: TRBV19; CDR3nt: TGTGCCAGTAGTAACGGACTAGCTGCCAGTGGTTACGAGCAGTACTTC; CDR3aa: CASSNGLAASGYEQYF
d_gene: NA; j_gene: TRBJ2-5; abundance: NA; v_gene: TRBV27; CDR3nt: TGTGCCAGCAGTCTGACCGGGACCAGGGGAGAGACCCAGTACTTC; CDR3aa: CASSLTGTRGETQYF
d_gene: TRBD1; j_gene: TRBJ1-1; abundance: NA; v_gene: TRBV7-8; CDR3nt: TGTGCCAGCAAGGGCCGGGACAGGGACACTGAAGCTTTCTTT; CDR3aa: CASKGRDRDTEAFF
d_gene: NA; j_gene: TRBJ1-4; abundance: NA; v_gene: TRBV4-2; CDR3nt: TGTGCCAGCAGCCAAGTGGGGGAGGGAGAAAAACTGTTTTTT; CDR3aa: CASSQVGEGEKLFF
d_gene: NA; j_gene: TRBJ2-7; abundance: NA; v_gene: TRBV19; CDR3nt: TGTGCCAGTAGTATTCGTCGCGGTATCTACGAGCAGTACTTC; CDR3aa: CASSIRRGIYEQYF
d_gene: NA; j_gene: TRBJ2-3; abundance: NA; v_gene: TRBV27; CDR3nt: TGTGCCAGCAGTTTATACGGGAGAGGGACAGATACGCAGTATTTT; CDR3aa: CASSLYGRGTDTQYF
d_gene: NA; j_gene: TRBJ2-7; abundance: NA; v_gene: TRBV11-3; CDR3nt: TGTGCCAGCAGCTCATTTCTCACAGGGACCTACGAGCAGTACTTC; CDR3aa: CASSSFLTGTYEQYF
d_gene: NA; j_gene: TRBJ2-2; abundance: NA; v_gene: TRBV6-4; CDR3nt: TGTGCCAGCAGCGTGGGTGGCGGGAACACCGGGGAGCTGTTTTTT; CDR3aa: CASSVGGGNTGELFF
d_gene: NA; j_gene: TRBJ2-2; abundance: NA; v_gene: TRBV19; CDR3nt: TGTGCCAGTAGGGTCCGCGAGATATTCACCGGGGAGCTGTTTTTT; CDR3aa: CASRVREIFTGELFF
d_gene: TRBD1; j_gene: TRBJ1-5; abundance: few; v_gene: TRBV7-9; CDR3nt: TGTGCCAGCAGCCAAACAGGGGATGGGCCCCAGCATTTT; CDR3aa: CASSQTGDGPQHF
d_gene: NA; j_gene: TRBJ1-1; abundance: NA; v_gene: TRBV29-1; CDR3nt: TGCAGCGTTGGATCCATCGGGGTGTTGGGCACTGAAGCTTTCTTT; CDR3aa: CSVGSIGVLGTEAFF
d_gene: TRBD1; j_gene: TRBJ1-1; abundance: NA; v_gene: TRBV9; CDR3nt: TGTGCCAGCAGCCCCTTGGACAGGGGCTTGGTAGCTTTCTTT; CDR3aa: CASSPLDRGLVAFF
d_gene: NA; j_gene: TRBJ2-2; abundance: NA; v_gene: TRBV9; CDR3nt: TGTGCCAGCAGCTCGGGAGCGGGTGCCACCGGGGAGCTGTTTTTT; CDR3aa: CASSSGAGATGELFF
d_gene: NA; j_gene: TRBJ2-1; abundance: NA; v_gene: TRBV7-2; CDR3nt: TGTGCCAGCAGCTTAGTGGGCACTTACAATGAGCAGTTCTTC; CDR3aa: CASSLVGTYNEQFF
d_gene: NA; j_gene: TRBJ1-4; abundance: NA; v_gene: TRBV18; CDR3nt: TGTGCCAGCTCAAAAGACAGACCACAGACTAATGAAAAACTGTTTTTT; CDR3aa: CASSKDRPQTNEKLFF
d_gene: TRBD2; j_gene: TRBJ2-7; abundance: once; v_gene: TRBV5-1; CDR3nt: TGCGCCAGCAGCTTGGATGGACTAGGAGTGAGGGAGCAGTACTTC; CDR3aa: CASSLDGLGVREQYF
d_gene: NA; j_gene: TRBJ1-5; abundance: NA; v_gene: TRBV19; CDR3nt: TGTGCCAGTAGCAACGAGGACAGTCTCGTGGGCCATCAGCCCCAGCATTTT; CDR3aa: CASSNEDSLVGHQPQHF
d_gene: TRBD1; j_gene: TRBJ1-3; abundance: few; v_gene: TRBV11-3; CDR3nt: TGTGCCAGCAGCCTAGGACAGGGGAATACGAACACCATATATTTT; CDR3aa: CASSLGQGNTNTIYF
d_gene: NA; j_gene: TRBJ1-5; abundance: NA; v_gene: TRBV5-8; CDR3nt: TGTGCCAGCAGCTCCGGACAGTCGTATAGCAATCAGCCCCAGCATTTT; CDR3aa: CASSSGQSYSNQPQHF
d_gene: NA; j_gene: TRBJ1-5; abundance: once; v_gene: TRBV7-2; CDR3nt: TGTGCCAGCAGCTTAGCGCTAACGGGGATTCAGCCCCAGCATTTT; CDR3aa: CASSLALTGIQPQHF
d_gene: TRBD2; j_gene: TRBJ2-5; abundance: NA; v_gene: TRBV7-8; CDR3nt: TGTGCCAGCAGCGTGGGGGGGGAGACCCAGTACTTC; CDR3aa: CASSVGGETQYF
d_gene: NA; j_gene: TRBJ2-7; abundance: NA; v_gene: TRBV7-9; CDR3nt: TGTGCCAGCAGCTTAGATACGGGAGTAGTCTACGAGCAGTACTTC; CDR3aa: CASSLDTGVVYEQYF
d_gene: NA; j_gene: TRBJ2-7; abundance: once; v_gene: TRBV7-6; CDR3nt: TGTGCCAGCAGCTCCCGGACCCCCGGGGGAATGGACTACGAGCAGTACTTC; CDR3aa: CASSSRTPGGMDYEQYF
d_gene: NA; j_gene: TRBJ1-4; abundance: NA; v_gene: TRBV6-5; CDR3nt: TGTGCCAGCGGTCGGGGGGGCAATGAAAAACTGTTTTTT; CDR3aa: CASGRGGNEKLFF
d_gene: TRBD1; j_gene: TRBJ2-1; abundance: NA; v_gene: TRBV4-3; CDR3nt: TGCGCCAGCAGCATGCGGGACAGGGAAGGTACTGAGCAGTTCTTC; CDR3aa: CASSMRDREGTEQFF
d_gene: NA; j_gene: TRBJ1-4; abundance: NA; v_gene: TRBV4-3; CDR3nt: TGCGCCAGCAGCCGAGGGACTCTTAGCTTGGAAAGACTGTTTTTT; CDR3aa: CASSRGTLSLERLFF
d_gene: NA; j_gene: TRBJ2-5; abundance: NA; v_gene: TRBV6-5; CDR3nt: TGTGCCAGCAGTTACAACGGAGGCTTGGGGACCCAGTACTTC; CDR3aa: CASSYNGGLGTQYF
d_gene: NA; j_gene: TRBJ2-1; abundance: NA; v_gene: TRBV19; CDR3nt: TGTGCCAGTAGTGTTAGCGGCTACAATGAGCAGTTCTTC; CDR3aa: CASSVSGYNEQFF
d_gene: TRBD1; j_gene: TRBJ2-3; abundance: once; v_gene: TRBV18; CDR3nt: TGTGCCAGCTCCCCGACAGGGTGGATTGATACGCAGTATTTT; CDR3aa: CASSPTGWIDTQYF
d_gene: NA; j_gene: TRBJ1-1; abundance: NA; v_gene: TRBV7-2; CDR3nt: TGTGCCAGCAGCTACATAGCCCACAGGAGGGGTCGGGACACTGAAGCTTTCTTT; CDR3aa: CASSYIAHRRGRDTEAFF
d_gene: TRBD1; j_gene: TRBJ2-4; abundance: NA; v_gene: TRBV7-2; CDR3nt: TGTGCCAGCAGCTTAGGGGACAGTGGCAACATTCAGTACTTC; CDR3aa: CASSLGDSGNIQYF
d_gene: TRBD2; j_gene: TRBJ2-5; abundance: NA; v_gene: TRBV29-1; CDR3nt: TGCAGCGTTGCCTTAGCGGGGGGCAGATTAGAGACCCAGTACTTC; CDR3aa: CSVALAGGRLETQYF
d_gene: NA; j_gene: TRBJ1-2; abundance: once; v_gene: TRBV19; CDR3nt: TGTGCCAGTAGTATCCCGCGGGGCGGCTACACCTTC; CDR3aa: CASSIPRGGYTF
d_gene: TRBD2; j_gene: TRBJ2-5; abundance: NA; v_gene: TRBV29-1; CDR3nt: TGCAGCGCTGTGGTGGGAGGGCAAGAGACCCAGTACTTC; CDR3aa: CSAVVGGQETQYF
d_gene: TRBD2; j_gene: TRBJ2-7; abundance: NA; v_gene: TRBV5-6; CDR3nt: TGTGCCAGCAGCCCCGGTGCTAGCGGGACGTACTTCGAGTACTTC; CDR3aa: CASSPGASGTYFEYF
d_gene: TRBD2; j_gene: TRBJ2-1; abundance: NA; v_gene: TRBV5-1; CDR3nt: TGCGCCAGCAGCGTTGGGGGGAATAGCGGGAAAGGGCAGTTCTTC; CDR3aa: CASSVGGNSGKGQFF
d_gene: TRBD2; j_gene: TRBJ2-5; abundance: few; v_gene: TRBV2; CDR3nt: TGTGCCAGCAGTGACTTACTAGCGCAAGAGACCCAGTACTTC; CDR3aa: CASSDLLAQETQYF
d_gene: TRBD1; j_gene: TRBJ2-2; abundance: NA; v_gene: TRBV9; CDR3nt: TGTGCCAGCAGCATAGAGGCAGGGGGCTACACCGGGGAGCTGTTTTTT; CDR3aa: CASSIEAGGYTGELFF
d_gene: NA; j_gene: TRBJ1-6; abundance: NA; v_gene: TRBV5-6; CDR3nt: TGTGCCAGCAGCTTGGGGAGCTCCTATAATTCACCCCTCCACTTT; CDR3aa: CASSLGSSYNSPLHF
d_gene: TRBD2; j_gene: TRBJ2-1; abundance: few; v_gene: TRBV4-2; CDR3nt: TGTGCCAGCACCCCCCGGACTAGCGGGTACAATGAGCAGTTCTTC; CDR3aa: CASTPRTSGYNEQFF
d_gene: NA; j_gene: TRBJ2-7; abundance: few; v_gene: TRBV6-1; CDR3nt: TGTGCCAGCAGTGAAAACAGGGGGGGTTACGAGCAGTACTTC; CDR3aa: CASSENRGGYEQYF